The rows below give T cell receptor beta chains drawn from one sample of a study of cytomegalovirus exposure and HLA in healthy donors. The protocol was immunoSEQ multiplex PCR, while the TCRdb copy is restricted to in-frame clones and leaves out a portion. The table lists more than 100,000 clones, around 84% of them singletons. Source material: PBMCs. Receptor source: a woman aged 30 to 39 in good health and CMV-seropositive. CDR3s include the opening cysteine and the closing phenylalanine or tryptophan. The D gene is left open where the match is weak. Only part of the rows carry a size: once, few, many, or a class if the clone is expanded.

CASSSTGSYGYTF,TGCGCCAGCAGCTCGACAGGGTCCTATGGCTACACCTTC,NA,TRBJ1-2,TRBD1,TRBV5-1
CASMEVVRVNSPLHF,TGTGCCAGCATGGAGGTTGTCAGAGTTAATTCACCCCTCCACTTT,NA,TRBJ1-6,NA,TRBV5-5
CASSPVPVHLGHYEQYF,TGTGCCAGCAGTCCCGTCCCGGTCCACCTAGGACACTACGAGCAGTACTTC,NA,TRBJ2-7,NA,TRBV28
CASSLGWDLAGSQETQYF,TGCGCCAGCAGCTTGGGTTGGGATTTAGCGGGGAGCCAAGAGACCCAGTACTTC,NA,TRBJ2-5,TRBD2,TRBV5-1
CASSQGSDYEQYF,TGCGCCAGCAGCCAAGGTAGCGACTACGAGCAGTACTTC,NA,TRBJ2-7,NA,TRBV4-3
CASSPDFTVGYTF,TGTGCCAGCTCACCGGACTTTACAGTAGGCTACACCTTC,NA,TRBJ1-2,NA,TRBV18
CASSDRGQETQYF,TGTGCCAGCAGCGACCGGGGTCAAGAGACCCAGTACTTC,NA,TRBJ2-5,NA,TRBV9
CASSGGQGLLGGYTF,TGTGCCAGCAGTGGGGGACAGGGACTACTCGGGGGCTACACCTTC,NA,TRBJ1-2,TRBD1,TRBV25-1
CASSPIGWGQGPTEAFF,TGTGCCAGCAGCCCAATCGGGTGGGGACAGGGTCCCACTGAAGCTTTCTTT,NA,TRBJ1-1,TRBD1,TRBV9
CASSPKLTGQDYNEQFF,TGTGCCAGCAGCCCAAAACTAACGGGACAGGACTACAATGAGCAGTTCTTC,NA,TRBJ2-1,TRBD1,TRBV7-6
CASSFFQLDEQFF,TGTGCCAGCAGCTTTTTCCAACTAGATGAGCAGTTCTTC,once,TRBJ2-1,NA,TRBV7-2
CASSQGVSGGRGDEQFF,TGCGCCAGCAGCCAAGGGGTTAGCGGGGGGCGAGGGGATGAGCAGTTCTTC,NA,TRBJ2-1,TRBD2,TRBV4-3
CASSLDRVGTEAFF,TGTGCCAGCAGCTTAGACAGGGTTGGCACTGAAGCTTTCTTT,many,TRBJ1-1,NA,TRBV11-2
CASSYSTGSGYTF,TGTGCCAGCAGTTACAGCACGGGGAGCGGCTACACCTTC,NA,TRBJ1-2,NA,TRBV6-6
CASSAGYTTETQYF,TGTGCCAGTAGTGCGGGGTATACTACAGAGACCCAGTACTTC,NA,TRBJ2-5,NA,TRBV19
CASSDWTGYNSPLHF,TGTGCCAGCAGTGACTGGACAGGTTATAATTCACCCCTCCACTTT,NA,TRBJ1-6,TRBD1,TRBV6-1
CASARGGVRLDTDTQYF,TGTGCCAGCGCAAGGGGTGGGGTGCGGCTTGACACAGATACGCAGTATTTT,NA,TRBJ2-3,NA,TRBV9
CASSQGTAGVGGYTF,TGCGCCAGCAGCCAAGGAACTGCAGGGGTGGGGGGCTACACCTTC,NA,TRBJ1-2,NA,TRBV4-1
CAWSGTGPNQPQHF,TGTGCCTGGAGCGGAACAGGGCCCAATCAGCCCCAGCATTTT,NA,TRBJ1-5,NA,TRBV30
CASSSLRTDTQYF,TGTGCCAGCAGCTCCCTACGCACAGATACGCAGTATTTT,NA,TRBJ2-3,NA,TRBV11-2
CASSRTGASYTEAFF,TGTGCCAGCAGCCGGACAGGGGCATCGTACACTGAAGCTTTCTTT,few,TRBJ1-1,TRBD1,TRBV5-6
CASRADPRGEYYGYTF,TGTGCCAGCAGAGCCGACCCACGAGGCGAATACTATGGCTACACCTTC,NA,TRBJ1-2,NA,TRBV2
CASSPTRVSGYTF,TGTGCCAGCAGCCCGACCCGGGTTTCAGGCTACACCTTC,NA,TRBJ1-2,NA,TRBV14
CASSWLSSEAFF,TGTGCCAGCAGCTGGCTCTCCTCGGAAGCTTTCTTT,once,TRBJ1-1,NA,TRBV5-6
CASSLATGTNGYTF,TGTGCCAGCAGCCTGGCGACAGGGACGAATGGCTACACCTTC,few,TRBJ1-2,TRBD1,TRBV7-2
CASSFDRMNTEAFF,TGTGCCAGCAGTTTCGACAGAATGAACACTGAAGCTTTCTTT,once,TRBJ1-1,NA,TRBV2
CASSAPGSGAYGYTF,TGTGCCAGCAGCGCCCCGGGATCAGGGGCCTATGGCTACACCTTC,NA,TRBJ1-2,NA,TRBV9
CASSPPHGAADTQYF,TGCGCCAGCAGCCCACCCCACGGTGCTGCGGATACGCAGTATTTT,NA,TRBJ2-3,NA,TRBV4-1
CASSPDTRGSGYTF,TGTGCCAGCTCACCTGATACGCGGGGATCGGGCTACACCTTC,NA,TRBJ1-2,NA,TRBV18
CASSYDSGSGFF,TGTGCCAGCAGCTACGACAGTGGATCGGGGTTCTTC,few,TRBJ2-1,NA,TRBV5-6
CASRIGGGYEQYF,TGTGCCAGCAGAATCGGGGGGGGGTACGAGCAGTACTTC,NA,TRBJ2-7,TRBD2,TRBV11-2
CASRTGTGIPLSSYEQYF,TGTGCCAGCAGGACGGGGACAGGGATCCCGTTGAGCTCCTACGAGCAGTACTTC,NA,TRBJ2-7,TRBD1,TRBV2
CASSLRGDLQETQYF,TGTGCCAGCAGCTTACGGGGGGACCTTCAAGAGACCCAGTACTTC,NA,TRBJ2-5,TRBD2,TRBV7-3
CASSLTGETEAFF,TGTGCCAGCAGCCTAACAGGGGAAACTGAAGCTTTCTTT,NA,TRBJ1-1,TRBD1,TRBV5-4
CASRAGTGGVYEQYF,TGTGCCAGCAGGGCCGGGACAGGGGGCGTTTACGAGCAGTACTTC,NA,TRBJ2-7,TRBD1,TRBV25-1
CASSLTPGRGLYGYTF,TGTGCCAGCAGCCTCACCCCGGGCAGGGGGCTTTATGGCTACACCTTC,NA,TRBJ1-2,TRBD1,TRBV7-2